One T cell receptor beta chain is described in this entry. This sample was included in a study of CD8+ T cells in alopecia areata. Once RNA had been extracted, it was reverse transcribed into cDNA to act as the sequencing template. The repertoire was sequenced with immunoSEQ multiplex PCR; TCRdb's copy has only in-frame clones and lacks some. This table has some 200,000 clones, less than 50% appearing once. The CDR3 consists of 17 residues. Germline V gives CDR1 MGHRA, CDR2 YSYEKL. Trimming removed 1 base from V and 5 bases from J; junction bases left unmatched: 7. Treatment in this sample: oral pan-JAK inhibitor, 5-10 mg twice daily. T lymphocytes (CD4+ and CD8+) were sorted from PBMCs.

The material sequenced was CD4+ T cells sorted from blood, taken at approximately week 36, from a patient treated with tofacitinib. The V gene is TRBV4-1, the J gene TRBJ2-5; 13 bases are a match to TRBD2. The source is a human donor with alopecia areata. This chain's CDR3 is CASSQVPGLAGRETQYF. Written as DNA, the CDR3 is TGCGCCAGCAGCCAAGTCCCGGGACTAGCGGGGAGGGAGACCCAGTACTTC.